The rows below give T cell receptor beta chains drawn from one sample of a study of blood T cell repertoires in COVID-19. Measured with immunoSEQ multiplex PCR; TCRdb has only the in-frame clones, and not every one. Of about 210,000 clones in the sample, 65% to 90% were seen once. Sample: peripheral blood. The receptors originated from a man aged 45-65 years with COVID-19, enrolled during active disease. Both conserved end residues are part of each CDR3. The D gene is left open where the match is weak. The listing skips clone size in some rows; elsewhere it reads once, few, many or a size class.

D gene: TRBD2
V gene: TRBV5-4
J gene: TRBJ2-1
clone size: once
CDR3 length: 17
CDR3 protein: CASSPEGLAGGSNEQFF
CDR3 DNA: TGTGCCAGCAGCCCCGAGGGCCTAGCGGGGGGTTCCAATGAGCAGTTCTTC

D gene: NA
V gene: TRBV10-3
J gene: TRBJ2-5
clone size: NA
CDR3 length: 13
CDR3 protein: CATQTSTTETQYF
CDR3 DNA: TGTGCCACCCAGACTTCTACCACGGAGACCCAGTACTTC

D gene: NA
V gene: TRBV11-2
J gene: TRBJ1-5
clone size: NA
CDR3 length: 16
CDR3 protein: CASSLEPTGIRQPQHF
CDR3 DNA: TGTGCCAGCAGCTTAGAACCTACAGGGATACGACAGCCCCAGCATTTT

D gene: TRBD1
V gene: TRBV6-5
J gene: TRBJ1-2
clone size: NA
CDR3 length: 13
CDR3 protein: CASSSTGDYGYTF
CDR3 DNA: TGTGCCAGCAGTTCTACAGGGGACTATGGCTACACCTTC

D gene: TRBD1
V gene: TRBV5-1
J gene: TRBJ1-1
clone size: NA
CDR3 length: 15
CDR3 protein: CASGRDSGKNTEAFF
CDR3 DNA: TGCGCCAGCGGACGGGACAGTGGGAAGAACACTGAAGCTTTCTTT

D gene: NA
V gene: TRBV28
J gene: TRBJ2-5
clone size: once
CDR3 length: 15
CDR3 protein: CASSAASFRGGTQYF
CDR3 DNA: TGTGCCAGCAGTGCAGCTTCATTCAGGGGTGGGACCCAGTACTTC

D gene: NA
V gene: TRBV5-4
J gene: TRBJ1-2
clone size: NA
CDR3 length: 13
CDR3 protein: CASSLAGDYGYTF
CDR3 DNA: TGTGCCAGCAGCTTGGCAGGTGACTATGGCTACACCTTC

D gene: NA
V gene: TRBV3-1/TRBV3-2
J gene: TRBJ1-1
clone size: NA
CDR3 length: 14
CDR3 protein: CASSRVQGATEAFF
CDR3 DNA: TGTGCCAGCAGCCGAGTACAGGGTGCCACTGAAGCTTTCTTT

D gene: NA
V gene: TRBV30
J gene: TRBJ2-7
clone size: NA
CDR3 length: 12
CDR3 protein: CAWSPLSYEQYF
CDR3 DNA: TGTGCCTGGAGTCCTCTGAGTTACGAGCAGTACTTC

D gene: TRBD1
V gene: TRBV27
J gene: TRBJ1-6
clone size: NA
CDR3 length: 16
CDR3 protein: CASTPGQGDYNSPLHF
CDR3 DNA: TGTGCCAGCACCCCGGGACAGGGAGATTATAATTCACCCCTCCACTTT

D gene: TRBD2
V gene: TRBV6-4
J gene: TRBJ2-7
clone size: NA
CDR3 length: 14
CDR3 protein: CASSPSGGTYEQYF
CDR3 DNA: TGTGCCAGCAGTCCTAGCGGGGGTACCTACGAGCAGTACTTC

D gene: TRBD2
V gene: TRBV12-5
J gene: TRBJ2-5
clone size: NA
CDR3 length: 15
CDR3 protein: CASGPGLAVGETQYF
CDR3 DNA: TGTGCTAGTGGTCCGGGACTAGCGGTTGGGGAGACCCAGTACTTC

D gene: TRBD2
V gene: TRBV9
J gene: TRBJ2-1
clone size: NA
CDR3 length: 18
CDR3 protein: CASSVASGGPTLYNEQFF
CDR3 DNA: TGTGCCAGCAGCGTAGCTAGCGGGGGGCCCACGCTATACAATGAGCAGTTCTTC

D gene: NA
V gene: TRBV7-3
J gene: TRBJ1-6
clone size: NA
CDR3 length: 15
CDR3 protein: CASSLTVATNSPLHF
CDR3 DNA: TGTGCCAGCAGCTTAACGGTCGCTACGAATTCACCCCTCCACTTT

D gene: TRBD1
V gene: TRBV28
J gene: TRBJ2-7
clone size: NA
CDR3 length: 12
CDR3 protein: CASRTGGGEQYF
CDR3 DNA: TGTGCCAGCAGAACAGGGGGAGGCGAGCAGTACTTC

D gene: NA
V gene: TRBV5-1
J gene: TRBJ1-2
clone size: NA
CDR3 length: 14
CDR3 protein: CASSSAQGENGYTF
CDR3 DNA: TGCGCCAGCAGCTCGGCACAGGGTGAGAACGGCTACACCTTC

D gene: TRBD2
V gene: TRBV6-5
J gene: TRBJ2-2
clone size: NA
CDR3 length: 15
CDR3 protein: CASTPLAGNTGELFF
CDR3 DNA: TGTGCCAGCACCCCTTTAGCGGGGAACACCGGGGAGCTGTTTTTT

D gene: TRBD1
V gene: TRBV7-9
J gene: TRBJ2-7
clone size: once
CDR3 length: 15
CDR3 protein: CASSLRGQGPYEQYF
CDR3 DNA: TGTGCCAGCAGCTTACGTGGACAGGGTCCCTACGAGCAGTACTTC

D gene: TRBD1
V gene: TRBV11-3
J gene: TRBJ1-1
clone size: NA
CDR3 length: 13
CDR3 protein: CASSFDRDTEAFF
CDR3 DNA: TGTGCCAGCAGCTTTGACAGGGACACTGAAGCTTTCTTT

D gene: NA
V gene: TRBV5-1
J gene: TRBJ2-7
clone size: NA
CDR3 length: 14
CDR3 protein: CASSSLGPGHEQYF
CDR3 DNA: TGCGCCAGCAGCTCCCTCGGTCCAGGCCACGAGCAGTACTTC

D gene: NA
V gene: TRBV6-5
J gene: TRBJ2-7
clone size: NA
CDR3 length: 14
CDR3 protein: CASSYSAQVYEQYF
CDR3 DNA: TGTGCCAGCAGTTACTCGGCACAGGTCTACGAGCAGTACTTC

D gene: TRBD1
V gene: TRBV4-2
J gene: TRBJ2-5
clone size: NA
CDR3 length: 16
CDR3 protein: CASSRQIGQAQETQYF
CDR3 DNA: TGTGCCAGCAGCCGCCAGATCGGACAGGCCCAAGAGACCCAGTACTTC

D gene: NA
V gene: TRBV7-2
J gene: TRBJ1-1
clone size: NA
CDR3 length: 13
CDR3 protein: CASRLGGLTEAFF
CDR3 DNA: TGTGCCAGCAGGCTGGGGGGGCTAACTGAAGCTTTCTTT

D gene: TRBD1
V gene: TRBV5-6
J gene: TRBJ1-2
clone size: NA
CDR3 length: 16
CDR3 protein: CASSLVPGQGNYGYTF
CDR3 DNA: TGTGCCAGCAGCTTGGTTCCGGGACAGGGAAACTATGGCTACACCTTC

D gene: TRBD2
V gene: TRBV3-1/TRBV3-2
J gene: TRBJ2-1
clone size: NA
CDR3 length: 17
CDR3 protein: CASSQDRSGGSHNEQFF
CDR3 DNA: TGTGCCAGCAGCCAAGACCGTAGCGGGGGGTCCCACAATGAGCAGTTCTTC

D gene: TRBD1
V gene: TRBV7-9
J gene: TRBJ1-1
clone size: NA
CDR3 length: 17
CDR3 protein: CASSFPVTGSANTEAFF
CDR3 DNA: TGTGCCAGCAGCTTTCCCGTGACAGGGTCCGCGAACACTGAAGCTTTCTTT

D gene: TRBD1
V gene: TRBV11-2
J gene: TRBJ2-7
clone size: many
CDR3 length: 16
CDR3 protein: CASSRPTGQGRHEQYF
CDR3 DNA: TGTGCCAGCAGCCGACCAACGGGACAGGGTCGCCACGAGCAGTACTTC

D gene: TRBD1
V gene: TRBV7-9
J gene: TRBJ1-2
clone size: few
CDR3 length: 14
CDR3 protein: CASSLAGTDYGYTF
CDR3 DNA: TGTGCCAGCAGCTTAGCAGGGACAGATTATGGCTACACCTTC

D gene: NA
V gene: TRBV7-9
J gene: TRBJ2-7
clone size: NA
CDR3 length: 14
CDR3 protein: CASSRDRRPVEQYF
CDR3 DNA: TGTGCCAGCAGCCGAGACAGGAGACCCGTAGAGCAGTACTTC

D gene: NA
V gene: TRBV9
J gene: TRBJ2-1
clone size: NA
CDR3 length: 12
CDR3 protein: CASSVYFDEQFF
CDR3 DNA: TGTGCCAGCAGCGTATATTTCGATGAGCAGTTCTTC

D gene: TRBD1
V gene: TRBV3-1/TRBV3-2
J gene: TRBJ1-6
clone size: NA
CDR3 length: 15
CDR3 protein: CASSQGGQGNSPLHF
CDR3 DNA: TGTGCCAGCAGCCAGGGGGGACAGGGTAATTCACCCCTCCACTTT

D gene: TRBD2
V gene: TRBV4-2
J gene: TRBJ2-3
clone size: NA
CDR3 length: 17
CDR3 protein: CASSQYRLAGVTDTQYF
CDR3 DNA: TGTGCCAGCAGCCAATATCGACTAGCGGGGGTCACAGATACGCAGTATTTT

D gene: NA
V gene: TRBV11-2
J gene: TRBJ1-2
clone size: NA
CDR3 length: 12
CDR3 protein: CASSSTGYGYTF
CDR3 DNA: TGTGCCAGCAGCTCCACAGGTTATGGCTACACCTTC

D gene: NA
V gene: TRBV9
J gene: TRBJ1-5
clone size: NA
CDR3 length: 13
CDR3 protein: CASSAGHTGPQHF
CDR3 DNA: TGTGCCAGCAGCGCCGGACACACGGGGCCCCAGCATTTT

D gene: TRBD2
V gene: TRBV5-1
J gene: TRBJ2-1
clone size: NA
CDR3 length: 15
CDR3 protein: CASSVSGGLYNEQFF
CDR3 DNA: TGCGCCAGCAGCGTTAGCGGGGGGCTATACAATGAGCAGTTCTTC

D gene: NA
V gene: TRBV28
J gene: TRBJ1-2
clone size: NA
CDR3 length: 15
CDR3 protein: CASSSGLLIRYGYTF
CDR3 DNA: TGTGCCAGCTCCTCGGGTCTTCTTATTCGGTATGGCTACACCTTC

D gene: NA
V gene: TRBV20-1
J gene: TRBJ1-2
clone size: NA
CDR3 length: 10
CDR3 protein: CSANQNGYTF
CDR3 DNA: TGCAGTGCTAACCAGAATGGCTACACCTTC

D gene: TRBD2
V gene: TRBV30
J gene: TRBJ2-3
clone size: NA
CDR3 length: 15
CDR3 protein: CAWSAASGGTDTQYF
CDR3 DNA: TGTGCCTGGAGTGCGGCTAGCGGGGGTACAGATACGCAGTATTTT

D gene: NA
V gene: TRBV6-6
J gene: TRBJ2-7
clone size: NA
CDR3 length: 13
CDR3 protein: CASRTDGAYEQYF
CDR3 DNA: TGTGCCAGCAGAACCGACGGAGCCTACGAGCAGTACTTC

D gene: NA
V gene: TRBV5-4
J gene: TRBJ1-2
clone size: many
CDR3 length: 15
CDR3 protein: CASSLDEMGSYGYTF
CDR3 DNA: TGTGCCAGCAGCTTAGATGAGATGGGCAGCTATGGCTACACCTTC